A selection of T cell receptor beta chains follows, all from one sample in a study of CD8 T cell repertoires and HIV-1 epitope variants. Their specific antigens are unknown. The protocol was immunoSEQ multiplex PCR, while the TCRdb copy is restricted to in-frame clones and leaves out a portion. Among more than 4,500 clones listed, approximately 67% were seen once. The specimen was cultured CD8+ T cells derived from PBMCs. Every receptor here comes from a male donor with HIV. Each CDR3 is given with its conserved first and last residue. Each record gives: J gene, V gene, CDR3 protein.

>TRBJ2-3|TRBV28
CASSLGARTDTQYF
>TRBJ1-2|TRBV7-9
CASSPTGSYGYTF
>TRBJ2-7|TRBV19
CASTPGLASYEQYF
>TRBJ2-7|TRBV10-3
CAISDIGGPHEQYF
>TRBJ1-1|TRBV29-1
CSVASWGFNTEAFF
>TRBJ2-5|TRBV28
CASSSPDMSQETQYF
>TRBJ2-5|TRBV6-4
CASSDRGRETQYF
>TRBJ2-1|TRBV6-5
CASMVGSGYNEQFF
>TRBJ2-1|TRBV5-1
CASSFSGGSYNEQFF
>TRBJ2-7|TRBV28
CASLPLGPTSYEQYF
>TRBJ1-4|TRBV30
CAGHDSGARKLFF
>TRBJ2-3|TRBV7-6
CASTRLAAADTQYF
>TRBJ2-2|TRBV10-3
CAISELLAGTGELFF
>TRBJ2-2|TRBV11-2
CASSLTSGRTPGTGELFF
>TRBJ1-4|TRBV2
CASSVQGANEKLFF
>TRBJ2-3|TRBV11-2
CASSVGASGTGTDTQYF
>TRBJ2-7|TRBV5-4
CASTSDRENSYEQYF
>TRBJ1-1|TRBV11-2
CASSAQGENTEAFF
>TRBJ2-7|TRBV28
CASSFVRDGNYEQYF
>TRBJ1-5|TRBV4-1
CASRAVGQANQPQHF
>TRBJ2-1|TRBV27
CASSSMREKDYNEQFF
>TRBJ2-5|TRBV5-5
CASTYEPQETQYF
>TRBJ1-4|TRBV29-1
CSVWSNEKLFF
>TRBJ1-2|TRBV4-3
CASSRLPAQGLSYTF
>TRBJ1-1|TRBV6-5
CASSRQTGLRTEAFF
>TRBJ2-3|TRBV19
CATTRLAGVDTQYF
>TRBJ1-1|TRBV6-5
CASRGQGFSDTEAFF
>TRBJ2-1|TRBV19
CASNPDRPYNEQFF
>TRBJ2-7|TRBV27
CASSFFGEQYF
>TRBJ1-1|TRBV5-6
CASSWALNTEAFF
>TRBJ2-2|TRBV5-6
CASSSRQGNTGELFF
>TRBJ1-5|TRBV28
CASSLTGTGVRYSNQPQHF
>TRBJ1-5|TRBV19
CASSIFDQPQHF
>TRBJ2-5|TRBV29-1
CSVESPRDGETQYF
>TRBJ1-2|TRBV11-3
CASSPWPVELDYGYTF
>TRBJ1-4|TRBV5-5
CASSYRVEGEKLFF